This TCR beta chain was retrieved from a study of cytomegalovirus exposure and HLA in healthy donors (dated by TCRdb to 2017 to 2019). For the study in its entirety: According to a later analysis, one platform produced both the roughly 110 validation repertoires and the 720 or so repertoires of the first cohort. A separate validation cohort of more than 100 different subjects was used in addition to the roughly 670-subject first cohort. The study was designed to test whether signatures of past pathogen exposure could be identified by cataloging public T cell receptors. To predict cytomegalovirus infection status, the study combined high-throughput TCR immunosequencing, statistical association of individual TCRs with disease status, and machine learning. The paper as a whole reports these results and caveats: In vitro tests confirmed that a few of the cytomegalovirus-associated TCR beta chains recognize cytomegalovirus antigens. The study listed 150 to 200 TCR beta chains as associated with cytomegalovirus. A later analysis lacked HLA typing for the validation cohort, so it scored co-occurrence in that cohort across all 120 or so repertoires. Of the cluster scores, approximately 95% were above 0 in a later analysis, which found that TCRs clustered in the first cohort also tended to co-occur in the 120 or so validation repertoires. The classifier was reported to diagnose cytomegalovirus status with high specificity and sensitivity in both the original and validation cohorts. According to the authors, the approach could potentially be generalized to other disease states and immunological phenotypes. Most TCR sequences were observed very rarely across donors, whereas some public TCRs were present in many individuals.

The CDR3 numbers 12 residues from cysteine through phenylalanine. Of the read, only the CDR3 DNA is kept; its 36 bases are in frame from base 1. CDR1 and CDR2 were assigned from the germline V gene (reference sequence) as LNHDA and SQIVND. For this clone: No cognate antigen has been identified for it. Base quality data are lacking; no much larger clone is found one base away.

The donors belonged to the validation cohort of 120 subjects, which was separate from the approximately 700-subject first cohort. Libraries were made using the immunoSEQ multiplex PCR assay. The study's processing was this. To diagnose cytomegalovirus status from the catalog of TCR beta chain sequences, a statistical classification framework was built. In TCRdb, the immuneACCESS table is reduced to in-frame sequences with V and J assigned. These tables do not hold every clone; where another copy was compared, an unresolved V gene accounts for under half, and the others remain unexplained. V and J calls and clone size are given by that table; D and trimming were obtained from the DNA. The sample table holds 90,000 to 150,000 clones, of which roughly 90% were seen once. The top ten constitute about 6.3% of the sample.

The TCR comes from a woman aged 18-30 years in good health and CMV-seropositive. The sequenced material came from PBMCs. This receptor chain uses TRBV19 and TRBJ1-4, with the D gene not clear enough to name. The nucleotide sequence is given as TGTGCTGCGGGGAGTCGTTATGAAAAACTGTTTTTT. Its coded protein is CAAGSRYEKLFF.